Listed below are T cell receptor beta chains from one sample, sequenced in a study of vaccination and CD4 T cells after COVID-19. Antigen specificity for these receptors is unknown. TCRdb fed the PCR reads into MiXCR, producing one record per CDR3 protein. The sample shows over 15,000 distinct CDR3 sequences, about 72% of them seen only once. The sequenced material came from CD4+ T cells from blood, cultured in vitro. The source is a human donor who had recovered from COVID-19. The CDR3 runs from the conserved cysteine through the conserved F or W.

cdr3_aa v_call
CASSYGTKSPLHF TRBV27
CSAEGPKTQYF TRBV20-1
CASSLDYNSPLHF TRBV27
CASSGPDRYTEAFF TRBV6-2/TRBV6-3
CASRTSLGPGGYTF TRBV28
CSAPPGTANSYEQYF TRBV20-1
CSAPRQGTSTDTQYF TRBV20-1
CASSFGGSNQPQHF TRBV28
CASRASGGNTEAFF TRBV6-4
CASSFQAGGGDTQYF TRBV7-3
CATEDGAGGADTIYF TRBV24-1
CASSLATKETQYF TRBV7-2
CASTTGGFRDTQYF TRBV7-2
CSANGGVGTEAFF TRBV20-1
CATSARGETQYF TRBV24-1
CASSPSGTNGYTF TRBV7-3
CAWSPGGTGYTF TRBV30
CSARGQGSYEQYF TRBV20-1
CASSLDQTEYSETQYF TRBV6-2/TRBV6-3
CATSDPQDFQVSRDTQYF TRBV24-1
CASSPPGTGAGSAQHF TRBV7-2
CASSPRTSGSWEQYF TRBV6-1
CSATEGTAKNIQYF TRBV20-1
CSAPLGGTSYNSPLHF TRBV20-1
CASSPQARVGTGYTF TRBV6-1
CASSVQGASTGELFF TRBV6-4
CASGPIIAGIIYEQYF TRBV27
CASSPSGRGLGYYGYTF TRBV6-1
CASSKARPAGIPDTQYF TRBV21-1
CSALKQGSRPQHF TRBV20-1
CATSARGMENTEAFF TRBV24-1
CASRPGQGVSETQYF TRBV7-9
CASSLTGNYEQYF TRBV5-1
CSADTGINTEAFF TRBV20-1
CASKGSLAGKFSYNEQFF TRBV10-1
CASSFSSGRSEQYF TRBV28
CASSASYEQYF TRBV28